These 10 T cell receptor beta chains were sequenced from one sample in a study of CD8 T cells in Susac syndrome. An input of about 0.45 to 1 ug of RNA was subjected to reverse transcription using random hexamers. A single record per CDR3 protein comes from TCRdb applying MiXCR to the immunoSEQ multiplex PCR reads. The repertoire has around 270,000 distinct CDR3 sequences, 65% to 90% of them found once; the top ten carry 0.21%. Material for sequencing was CD8+ T cells from PBMCs. These receptors were obtained from a human donor with multiple sclerosis.

This clonotype was observed once. The chain employs TRBV4-3 and TRBJ2-2, with D possibly called TRBD1 or TRBD2 (5 bases each). The CDR3 sequence is 16 residues long. V lost 0 bases, J lost 5 bases, and 13 bases lay in between. Germline V lookup: CDR1 LGHNA, CDR2 YSLEER. The CDR3 region is CASSQDRGGTTGELFF. CDR3 coding DNA: TGCGCCAGCAGCCAAGATCGGGGCGGAACGACCGGGGAGCTGTTTTTT.

V gene TRBV6-2 or TRBV6-3 combines with J gene TRBJ1-2; D unclear. Trimming took off 2 bases at V and 4 bases at J, with 29 bases between the two ends. The CDR3 sequence is 20 residues long. Germline values: CDR1 MNHEY, CDR2 SVGEGT. The CDR3 sequence: CASSYRFSQAKAAHTYGYTF. In DNA, the CDR3 is TGTGCCAGCAGTTACCGTTTTTCGCAGGCCAAAGCGGCCCATACCTATGGCTACACCTTC.

This chain uses TRBV19 with TRBJ1-2; D possibly corresponds to TRBD1 (5 bases). This CDR3 is built from 13 residues. Trimming stripped 7 bases from V and 5 bases from J, with 14 bases between. Germline CDR1 and CDR2: LNHDA and SQIVND (reference sequence). This chain's CDR3 is CASTPRGSYGYTF. CDR3 sequence (DNA): TGTGCCAGTACTCCGCGGGGCTCTTATGGCTACACCTTC.

This clonotype was observed a handful of times. This chain connects TRBV28 to TRBJ2-7; no clear D. Germline V CDR1 and CDR2: MDHEN, SYDVKM. The CDR3 covers 12 residues. V was cut by 3 bases and J by 2 bases, with 5 bases left in between. The CDR3 sequence is CASSLTPYEQYF. The DNA for the CDR3 is TGTGCCAGCAGTTTGACCCCCTACGAGCAGTACTTC.

CDR3 DNA: TGTGCCAGTAACAGGGGACTGGATGAAAAACTGTTTTTT. It encodes CASNRGLDEKLFF. The rearrangement uses TRBV28 and TRBJ1-4; TRBD1 matches 7 bases. The CDR3 spans 13 residues. J gave up 6 bases and V 9 bases, and 7 bases lay outside the gene matches. Germline V gene data show CDR1 as MDHEN and CDR2 as SYDVKM. The full variable domain, rest sourced from reference TRBV28 and TRBJ1-4, is DVKVTQSSRYLVKRTGEKVFLECVQDMDHENMFWYRQDPGLGLRLIYFSYDVKMKEKGDIPEGYSVSREKKERFSLILESASTNQTSMYLCASNRGLDEKLFFGSGTQLSVL.

This rearrangement joins TRBV25-1 to TRBJ1-5; TRBD1 agrees at 8 bases. CDR1 MGHDK and CDR2 SYGVNS come from the germline V gene. The CDR3 is 13 amino acids. J gave up 7 bases and V 7 bases, and 6 bases lay outside the gene matches. CDR3 sequence: CASKGQGEQPQHF. CDR3 bases: TGTGCCAGCAAAGGACAGGGAGAACAGCCCCAGCATTTT.

The chain joins TRBV20-1 to TRBJ2-7; D gene unclear. Germline V CDR1 and CDR2: DFQATT, SNEGSKA (reference sequence). V dropped 1 base and J dropped 3 bases, with 13 bases sitting between them. The CDR3 totals 14 residues. The CDR3 DNA reads TGCAGTGCTAGAGGCTCGCAGCTTCTCTACGAGCAGTACTTC. It is translated as CSARGSQLLYEQYF.

The chain uses TRBV14 and TRBJ2-2, with D perhaps matching TRBD1 (6 bases). Germline V gene sequence: CDR1 SGHDN, CDR2 FVKESK. The CDR3 totals 13 residues. V was pared by 6 bases and J by 7 bases, with 12 bases between. Here the CDR3 DNA reads TGTGCCAGCAGTCGCACAGGGCACGGGGAGCTGTTTTTT. It translates to CASSRTGHGELFF.

The gene calls are TRBV27 and TRBJ2-1, with 8 bases identical to TRBD2. Germline V gene data show CDR1 as MNHEY and CDR2 as SMNVEV (reference sequence). Trimming at V came to 3 bases and at J to 2 bases, leaving 0 bases not matched to a gene. CDR3 length: 14 amino acids. CDR3 protein: CASSFGRAYNEQFF. The CDR3 nucleotides read TGTGCCAGCAGTTTCGGGAGGGCCTACAATGAGCAGTTCTTC.

V usage is TRBV6-1 and J usage is TRBJ2-3, with 8 positions matching TRBD2. V dropped 2 bases and J dropped 3; count of bases not matched to a gene: 7. The germline CDR1 and CDR2 sequences are MNHNS and SASEGT. This CDR3 has 16 residues. The CDR3 sequence: CASSEWTGGNTDTQYF. DNA of the CDR3: TGTGCCAGCAGTGAATGGACGGGGGGGAATACAGATACGCAGTATTTT.